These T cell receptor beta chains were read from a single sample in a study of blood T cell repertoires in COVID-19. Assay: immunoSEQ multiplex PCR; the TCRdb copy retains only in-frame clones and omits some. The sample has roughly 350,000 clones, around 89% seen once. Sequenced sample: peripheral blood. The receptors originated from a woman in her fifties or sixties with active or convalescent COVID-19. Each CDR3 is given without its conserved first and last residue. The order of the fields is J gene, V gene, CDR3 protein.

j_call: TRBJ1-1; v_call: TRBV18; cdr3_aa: ASSTSRGRLEAF
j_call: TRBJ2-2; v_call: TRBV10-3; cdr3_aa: ASNVGRNTGELF
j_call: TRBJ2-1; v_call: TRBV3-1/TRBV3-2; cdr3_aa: ANKALARTSQRVNEQF
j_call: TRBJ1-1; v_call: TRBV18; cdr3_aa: ASSPQSAGNTEAF
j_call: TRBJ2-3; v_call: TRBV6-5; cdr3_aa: ASSSWTSGGDTQY
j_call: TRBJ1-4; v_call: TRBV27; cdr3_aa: ASSRQPGQGPSGGKLF
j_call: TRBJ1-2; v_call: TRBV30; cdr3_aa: AWGQDYGYT
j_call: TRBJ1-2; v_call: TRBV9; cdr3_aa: ASSVGQPGIGYT
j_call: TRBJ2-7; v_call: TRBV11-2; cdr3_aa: ASRTPGLGYEQY
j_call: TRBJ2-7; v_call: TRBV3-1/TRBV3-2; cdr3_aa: ASSPGWQGLGEQY
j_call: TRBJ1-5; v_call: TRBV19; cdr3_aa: ASSMGTPNLGQPQH
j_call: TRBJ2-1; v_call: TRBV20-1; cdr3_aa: SAGTGDEQF
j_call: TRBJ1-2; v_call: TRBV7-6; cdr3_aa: ASSPEAHLEYGYT
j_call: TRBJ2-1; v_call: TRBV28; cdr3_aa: ASSSQQGASYNEQF
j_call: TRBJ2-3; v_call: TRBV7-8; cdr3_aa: ASSRDETGPYTDTQY
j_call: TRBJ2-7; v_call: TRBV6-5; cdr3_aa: ASSYLGAREQY
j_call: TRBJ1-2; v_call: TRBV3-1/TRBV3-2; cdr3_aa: ASSPSSGGYT
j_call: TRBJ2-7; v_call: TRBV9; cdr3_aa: ASSLSGTGTYEQY
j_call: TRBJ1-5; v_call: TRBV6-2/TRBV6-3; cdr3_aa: ASSYSHRGNQPQH
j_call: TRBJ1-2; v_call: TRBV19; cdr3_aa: ASSLAGDRGRVGYT
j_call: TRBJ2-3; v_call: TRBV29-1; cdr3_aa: SGLQGWTDTQY
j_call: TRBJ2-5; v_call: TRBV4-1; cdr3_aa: ASSQGPGTVEETQY
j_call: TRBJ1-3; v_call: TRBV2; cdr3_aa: ASSRGDGNTIY
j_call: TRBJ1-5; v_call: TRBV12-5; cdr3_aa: ASGLGQGWQPQH
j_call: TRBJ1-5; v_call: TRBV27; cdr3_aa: ASSTDRNQPQH
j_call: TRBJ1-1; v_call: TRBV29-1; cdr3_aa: SVEGFSGHTEAF